This record covers a single TCR beta chain. CDR3 length: 15 amino acids. The V end lost 0 bases, the J end lost 7 bases, and 12 bases lay between the germline ends. Germline CDR1 reads LGHDT; CDR2 reads YNNKEL (reference sequence). This entry comes from a study of CD8 T cells in Susac syndrome. On the study more broadly: Patients with Susac syndrome were therapy-naive, on corticosteroids, or on intravenous immunoglobulin alone at the time that blood was drawn.

When the RNA was reverse transcribed, random hexamers were used with an input of about 0.5 to 1 ug. Amplification of TCR beta CDR3 spanned 54 Vbeta and 13 Jbeta via immunoSEQ multiplex PCR. TCRdb analysed the immunoSEQ multiplex PCR reads with MiXCR anew, one entry per CDR3 protein. The sample consists of some 160,000 distinct CDR3 sequences, 90% to 95% of them appearing once. Negative isolation yielded the CD8+ and CD4+ T cells, while FACS enriched the TEMRA cells. This chain connects TRBV3-1 to TRBJ1-4; a weak D match, TRBD1 (5 bases). The clonotype was recovered from a human donor with Susac syndrome. The source material was CD4+ T cells from PBMCs. The CDR3 is CASSQDGRRGEKLFF. For the CDR3, the DNA is TGTGCCAGCAGCCAAGATGGACGGAGGGGTGAAAAACTGTTTTTT.